This entry features one T cell receptor (beta chain) sequence. Its recognized antigen is unknown. Base qualities are not recorded, but no much larger clone differs from it by a single base. Reading from cysteine to phenylalanine, the CDR3 counts 13 amino acids. The only DNA kept is the CDR3, 39 bases in frame from the first base. CDR1 and CDR2 are read off the germline V gene as SGHTA and FQGNSA. V and J lose 2 bases and 0 bases, and a span of 4 bases separates them. The data are from a study of T cell responses to AZD1222 COVID-19 vaccine (dated by TCRdb to about 2021). The study in broad terms: AZD1222 recipients given second doses at about 4 weeks or at about 12 weeks were pooled, since spike-specific TCR depth and breadth were not found to differ between the two schedules. TCR sequencing covered some 250 trial participants: 200 to 220 given two doses of AZD1222 and about 26 given two doses of MenACWY control vaccine. Trial participants were enrolled into age subgroups of 18-55, 56-69 and 70-plus years, which contained about 150, 27 and 61 TCR-sequenced participants, respectively. Findings and caveats that apply to the study as a whole: In the small 56-69-year group, the increase in depth fell short of significance, most likely because of low power. Only five to seven AZD1222 recipients were SARS-CoV-2 seropositive at baseline, limiting conclusions about previously exposed vaccinees. After two AZD1222 doses, both the breadth and the depth of spike-specific TCRs were significantly higher than at day 0 and than in MenACWY recipients. Epitopes outside the regions mutated in the B.1.351 and B.1.1.7 variants were reportedly recognized by nearly half of the unique spike-specific TCRs. Participants were mostly white British and included more females than males, and it was suggested by the authors that clonal diversity may have been underestimated. Because no day 14 peak-response samples were available, repertoires were characterized only after the peak T cell response. The vaccine-associated CD4 TCRs covered the entire spike protein, and the dominant responses fell in regions 160-218 and 743-854.

The CDR3 regions of human TCRbeta chains were subjected to immunosequencing. On the study's bioinformatics: Repertoire TCRs were checked for matches against a reference library of SARS-CoV-2-specific TCRs that had been generated using the MIRA antigen-specificity platform. Breadth meant the fraction of unique TCRs that were SARS-CoV-2-associated, whereas depth meant the fraction of total T cells that were SARS-CoV-2-associated. Using the MIRA data, each spike-specific TCR was mapped to the spike region that the TCR reacts to and placed in a CD4 or CD8 class. Log10-transformed breadth and depth values were compared by one-way ANOVA with Sidak's multiple comparisons tests. TCRdb carries this immuneACCESS record with in-frame sequences only. Its versions omit some clonotypes, under half of them owing to an unresolved V gene in the studies checked, with the rest unexplained. Clone size and the V and J calls come from that table; the DNA yielded D and trimming. This sample holds about 140,000 clones; around 92% were observed only once. The ten largest account for 2.5% to 3% of the sample.

The label giving this sample's time point can be read as: baseline before first vaccination. Samples from vaccinated people were obtained from the UK trials COV001 and COV002, which included a single-blind randomized controlled phase 2/3 trial of AZD1222 (ChAdOx1 nCoV-19) in healthy adults. For TCRbeta chain sequencing, PBMC samples from trial participants were taken at day 0 and at day 28 after the second dose. The rearranged segments are TRBV7-2 and TRBJ2-5, with no D gene named confidently. This TCR came from an adult in good health. The sequencing here drew on peripheral blood, taken on day 0 of AZD1222 vaccination. The CDR3: CASSLYNQETQYF. In nucleotides, the sequence is TGTGCCAGCAGCTTATACAACCAAGAGACCCAGTACTTC.